The 20 T cell receptor beta chains given below trace back to one sample, sequenced in a study of cytomegalovirus exposure and HLA in healthy donors. Amplification used 60 Vbeta primers and 13 Jbeta primers. The method was immunoSEQ multiplex PCR; TCRdb's version includes in-frame clones alone and lacks a portion of them. The sample holds under 130,000 clones, around 15% seen once. Input material: PBMCs. Source of these receptors: a female donor in good health and CMV-seronegative.

This chain links TRBV5-1 with TRBJ1-2; a possible D gene is TRBD1 (6 bases). This CDR3 comprises 15 residues. Germline assignment: CDR1 SGHRS and CDR2 YFSETQ. Trimming cost V 0 bases and J 5 bases, with 14 bases left between them. CDR3 residues: CASSLVQGSLYGYTF. The DNA for the CDR3 is TGCGCCAGCAGCTTGGTCCAGGGGTCGTTGTATGGCTACACCTTC. The variable domain in full, completed from reference TRBV5-1 and TRBJ1-2, reads KAGVTQTPRYLIKTRGQQVTLSCSPISGHRSVSWYQQTPGQGLQFLFEYFSETQRNKGNFPGRFSGRQFSNSRSEMNVSTLELGDSALYLCASSLVQGSLYGYTFGSGTRLTVV.

This clone has a handful of counts. The chain is built from TRBV13 and TRBJ2-1; D is unresolved. CDR3 size: 14 residues. Trimming took 1 base from V and 8 from J, leaving 12 bases between them. Germline-derived CDR1 and CDR2 are PRHDT and FYEKMQ (reference sequence). The CDR3 nucleotides are TGTGCCAGCAGCTTAGCGGCGGATTTCGATGAGCAGTTCTTC. Its translation is CASSLAADFDEQFF.

This clone showed up just a few times. The rearrangement joins TRBV6-6 to TRBJ2-7; tentative D call: TRBD2 (6 bases). Trimming removed 7 bases from V and 8 bases from J, with 12 bases in between. Germline CDR1 and CDR2: MNHNY and SVGAGI (reference sequence). CDR3 length: 11 residues. The CDR3 DNA follows: TGTGCCAGCAACCTTGGGACTCAGCAGTACTTC. Its protein product is CASNLGTQQYF.

In this sample, this clone turned up a few times. V and J are TRBV7-2 and TRBJ1-1; 8 bases are shared with TRBD1. Germline V lookup: CDR1 SGHTA, CDR2 FQGNSA. The V segment lost 2 bases and the J segment 6 bases; nucleotides outside the gene matches: 8. This CDR3 region has 15 residues. The CDR3 coding sequence is TGTGCCAGCAGCTTATTACAGGGGGGAGGCGCTGAAGCTTTCTTT. This translates into CASSLLQGGGAEAFF.

V gene TRBV7-6 combines with J gene TRBJ2-3; tentatively, D is TRBD1 (6 bases). This CDR3 has 18 amino acids. The V end was cut by 0 bases, the J end by 0 bases, with 16 bases between. Germline-derived CDR1 and CDR2 are SGHVS and FNYEAQ. The CDR3 spells CASSLAPGTPTSTDTQYF. CDR3 nucleotide sequence: TGTGCCAGCAGCTTAGCGCCCGGGACACCAACTAGCACAGATACGCAGTATTTT.

The V call is TRBV19, the J call TRBJ1-2; 10 nucleotides align to TRBD1. CDR1 is LNHDA, CDR2 SQIVND, per germline (reference sequence). J gave up 6 bases and V 10 bases, and 17 bases lay outside the gene matches. The CDR3 spans 16 residues. CDR3 bases: TGTGCCACCCAGGGGGACAGGGGCCGCCCTAGGCATGGCTACACCTTC. Protein product: CATQGDRGRPRHGYTF.

This clone appeared a few times. The chain uses TRBV2 and TRBJ2-3, with TRBD2 matching over 13 bases. This CDR3 is built from 18 residues. V lost 7 bases to trimming and J lost 2 bases; unmatched junction nucleotides: 12. The germline V gene has CDR1 SNHLY and CDR2 FYNNEI. CDR3 sequence: CASTGTSGISKYTDTQYF. Written as DNA, the CDR3 is TGTGCCAGCACCGGGACTAGCGGGATTTCGAAGTACACAGATACGCAGTATTTT.

The chain couples TRBV14 to TRBJ2-2; 7 bases map to TRBD1. CDR1 and CDR2 from the germline V gene are SGHDN and FVKESK. This CDR3 has 16 amino acids. V lost 0 bases and J lost 7; bases outside the gene matches: 8. The CDR3 is CASSQDLIGGGGELFF. CDR3 DNA sequence: TGTGCCAGCAGCCAAGATCTTATAGGGGGCGGCGGGGAGCTGTTTTTT.

This clone occurred a few times. This chain links TRBV4-1 with TRBJ2-7; D may be TRBD1 (6 bases). V was cut by 3 bases and J by 3 bases, with 12 bases left in between. The V gene's germline CDR1 is MGHRA and CDR2 YSYEKL. CDR3 length equals 14 residues. Here the CDR3 reads CASSHSGAGYEQYF. CDR3 DNA sequence: TGCGCCAGCAGCCATTCAGGGGCTGGCTACGAGCAGTACTTC.

This clone was seen only a few times. The chain uses TRBV29-1 and TRBJ1-5; weak D call: TRBD1 (5 bases). With 5 bases removed from V and 6 bases from J, the gap between germline ends came to 17 bases. The CDR3 is made up of 14 amino acids. Per the germline V gene, CDR1 is SQVTM and CDR2 is ANQGSEA. CDR3 loop: CSVLSGSKSQPQHF. The DNA of the CDR3 is TGCAGCGTTCTCTCAGGGTCCAAATCTCAGCCCCAGCATTTT.

CDR3 sequence: CASSRDTRRTEAFF. The CDR3 DNA reads TGTGCCAGTAGTCGGGACACCCGGCGCACTGAAGCTTTCTTT. V gene TRBV19 combines with J gene TRBJ1-1; D possibly corresponds to TRBD1 (6 bases). V was trimmed by 5 bases and J by 4 bases, leaving 14 bases between them. CDR3 size: 14 residues. Per the germline V gene, CDR1 is LNHDA and CDR2 is SQIVND (reference sequence).

The V and J genes are TRBV21-1 and TRBJ2-7; the D call of TRBD2 is as the table states it, not checked on the DNA. TRBV21-1 counts as a pseudogene. The CDR3 spans 13 residues. CDR3 DNA sequence: TGTGCCAGCAGCAACCCCCGGGGGAGCGAGCAGTACTTC. It codes for CASSNPRGSEQYF.

This sequence joins TRBV14 and TRBJ1-1; D gene uncertain. CDR1 and CDR2 (germline): SGHDN, FVKESK. The CDR3 has 13 residues. V was pared by 1 base and J by 1 base, with 4 bases between. CDR3 residues: CASSQVKNTEAFF. The CDR3 DNA reads as TGTGCCAGCAGCCAAGTTAAGAACACTGAAGCTTTCTTT.

The chain has TRBV16 and TRBJ2-3; 8 bases agree with TRBD2. Germline CDR1 and CDR2: KGHSY and FQNENV. The V segment lost 4 bases and the J segment 0 bases; nucleotides outside the gene matches: 12. This CDR3 has 18 residues. This CDR3 is CASSPSRPGTSSTDTQYF. CDR3 nucleotides: TGTGCCAGCAGCCCAAGCCGCCCCGGGACTAGTAGCACAGATACGCAGTATTTT.

The rearrangement uses TRBV4-3 and TRBJ2-7; D perhaps matches TRBD1 (6 bases). The CDR3 runs 15 residues. CDR1 and CDR2 (germline): LGHNA, YSLEER. Deletions cut 0 bases from V and 4 bases from J, with 13 bases between. CDR3 DNA: TGCGCCAGCAGCCAAGATCACAGGGAGCCATACGAGCAGTACTTC. Its translation: CASSQDHREPYEQYF.

The V and J genes are TRBV7-9 and TRBJ2-7; tentatively, D is TRBD2 (7 bases). The CDR3 sequence is 13 residues long. Trimming removed 3 bases from V and 5 bases from J, with 11 bases in between. Germline V gives CDR1 SEHNR, CDR2 FQNEAQ (reference sequence). The CDR3 region has the DNA TGTGCCAGCAGCTTGAGGGGGGGGAACGAGCAGTACTTC. This sequence encodes CASSLRGGNEQYF.

This clone was seen a few times. The germline gene is not matched at one end of the junction; a read error may be the cause. This chain uses TRBV9 with TRBJ1-5; 7 nucleotides match TRBD1. Germline V gene lookup returns CDR1 SGDLS and CDR2 YYNGEE. This CDR3 is 14 amino acids long. The CDR3 DNA reads as TGTGCCAGCAGAGTAGGGACAGGCAATCAGCCCCAGCATTTT. Translation: CASRVGTGNQPQHF.

V and J are TRBV9 and TRBJ2-7, with D hard to call. The germline V and J ends were trimmed by 0 bases and 2 bases, with 12 bases remaining between them. Germline CDR1 and CDR2: SGDLS and YYNGEE. The CDR3 runs 15 residues. This CDR3 reads CASSVEAGWAYEQYF. CDR3 bases: TGTGCCAGCAGCGTAGAGGCAGGATGGGCCTACGAGCAGTACTTC.

A few counts support this clone. J is TRBJ1-5 and V is TRBV2; no clear D. The length of the CDR3 is 12 residues. CDR1 is SNHLY, CDR2 FYNNEI, per germline. The V end was cut by 7 bases, the J end by 5 bases, with 9 bases between. The CDR3 DNA follows: TGTGCCAGCAACGGGGAGGATCAGCCCCAGCATTTT. Translation gives CASNGEDQPQHF.

A few counts support this clone. The V and J genes are TRBV6-5 and TRBJ2-1; D perhaps matches TRBD1 (5 bases). The CDR3 is made up of 13 amino acids. V dropped 5 bases and J dropped 4 bases, with 9 bases sitting between them. Germline V gene sequence: CDR1 MNHEY, CDR2 SVGAGI. In DNA, the CDR3 is TGTGCCAGCAGTAGGACATTGTACAATGAGCAGTTCTTC. It yields the protein CASSRTLYNEQFF.